Each of the 18 T cell receptor beta chains below was sequenced from the same sample in a study of shared clonotypes between healthy human individuals. CD45RO-negative, CCR7-selected cells formed the naive CD8 fraction, which excluded terminally differentiated effector memory CD45RA+ cells. Profiling relied on immunoSEQ multiplex PCR, and the TCRdb table lists in-frame clones only, not all of them. The repertoire includes some 1,900,000 clones, approximately 94% of them detected once, and around 1% sits in the top ten. Material for sequencing was naive CD8+ T cells sorted from blood. The receptor source for this set is a man younger than 30 in good health.

V gene TRBV19 combines with J gene TRBJ2-2; the D is unclear. Germline loops: CDR1 LNHDA, CDR2 SQIVND (reference sequence). The CDR3 is made up of 13 amino acids. The V and J ends lost 3 bases and 4 bases respectively, with 6 bases between them. The CDR3: CASSMGSTGELFF. CDR3 nucleotide sequence: TGTGCCAGTAGTATGGGCAGCACCGGGGAGCTGTTTTTT.

The CDR3: CASSLRSTSWETQYF. The CDR3 coding sequence is TGTGCCAGCAGTTTACGGTCCACTAGCTGGGAGACCCAGTACTTC. The V gene is TRBV28, the J gene TRBJ2-5, with D maybe TRBD2 (6 bases). The ends were cut back, 2 bases at V and 5 bases at J, with 15 bases in the middle. Germline CDR1 is MDHEN and CDR2 is SYDVKM. The CDR3 has 15 residues.

The chain is built from TRBV6-5 and TRBJ1-1; the match to TRBD1 covers 7 bases. Germline values: CDR1 MNHEY, CDR2 SVGAGI. This CDR3 is 14 amino acids long. Germline trimming cut 2 bases from V and 4 bases from J; bases unmatched to any gene: 4. The CDR3 nucleotides read TGTGCCAGCAGTTACCCAGGGGGAATCACTGAAGCTTTCTTT. Protein sequence: CASSYPGGITEAFF.

This clone was recorded only once. V usage is TRBV11-2 and J usage is TRBJ2-2; D not certain. Germline V gene data show CDR1 as SGHAT and CDR2 as FQNNGV. The V end was cut by 1 base, the J end by 8 bases, with 5 bases between. This CDR3 region has 12 residues. The CDR3 nucleotides are TGTGCCAGCAGCTTAGTTCGGGGGGAGCTGTTTTTT. Translated, it gives CASSLVRGELFF.

The CDR3 DNA follows: TGTGCCAGCAGTGACCCGGACAGTAGGGATGAAAAACTGTTTTTT. Protein: CASSDPDSRDEKLFF. The chain links TRBV6-4 to TRBJ1-4, with D perhaps matching TRBD1 (6 bases). This CDR3 is 15 amino acids long. The germline V gene encodes CDR1 MRHNA and CDR2 SNTAGT. V shed 2 bases and J shed 6 bases, with 13 bases lying between them.

The rearrangement joins TRBV21-1 to TRBJ2-7; the table calls TRBD1, which could not be checked here. TRBV21-1 is assigned pseudogene status. The CDR3 consists of 13 residues. The CDR3 sequence: CASNPGHSYEQYF. CDR3 nucleotide sequence: TGTGCCAGCAATCCCGGACACTCCTACGAGCAGTACTTC.

The rearrangement links TRBV6-1 to TRBJ2-7; a possible D gene is TRBD2 (5 bases). From germline, CDR1 is MNHNS and CDR2 SASEGT. The CDR3 covers 12 residues. Trimming removed 7 bases from V and 5 bases from J, with 12 bases in between. CDR3 in amino acids: CASTEYSDEQYF. DNA for the CDR3: TGTGCCAGCACCGAGTATAGCGACGAGCAGTACTTC.

To note about this clone: One end of the junction fails to match germline, which may point to a read error. The V gene is TRBV4-2, the J gene TRBJ1-2, with D maybe TRBD1 (5 bases). This CDR3 comprises 13 residues. Germline CDR1 reads LGHNA; CDR2 reads YNFKEQ. CDR3 protein: CASTQRGNYGYTF. The DNA for the CDR3 is TGTGCCAGCACCCAACGGGGGAACTATGGCTACACCTTC.

This chain links TRBV2 with TRBJ2-1; the match to TRBD2 covers 7 bases. The V gene end was trimmed by 2 bases and the J gene end by 8 bases; junction bases not matched to a gene: 9. The V gene's germline CDR1 is SNHLY and CDR2 FYNNEI. The CDR3 covers 15 residues. The CDR3 reads CASSELGEGPDEQFF. CDR3 bases: TGTGCCAGCAGTGAATTGGGGGAGGGCCCCGATGAGCAGTTCTTC.

This rearrangement joins TRBV5-1 to TRBJ1-2, with a tentative D call TRBD1 (6 bases). From germline, CDR1 is SGHRS and CDR2 YFSETQ. The V gene lost 4 bases and the J gene lost 6 bases, with 31 bases spanning the gap. CDR3 length equals 19 residues. CDR3 nucleotides: TGCGCCAGCAGCCGAGATTTGTCAAGTCAGGGGACGCTGGAAGATGGCTACACCTTC. Residues: CASSRDLSSQGTLEDGYTF.

The chain couples TRBV7-8 to TRBJ2-5; 14 bases align to TRBD2. CDR1 and CDR2 (germline): SGHVS, FQNEAQ. This CDR3 is built from 18 residues. V gave up 4 bases and J gave up 2 bases; unmatched junction bases: 9. The CDR3 region has the DNA TGTGCCAGCAGCTCCGGGACTAGCGGGAGTGATACTCAAGAGACCCAGTACTTC. This codes for CASSSGTSGSDTQETQYF.

The J gene is TRBJ2-1, the V gene TRBV2; 10 bases fit TRBD2. Germline V gene lookup returns CDR1 SNHLY and CDR2 FYNNEI. The CDR3 is 16 residues long. V shed 3 bases and J 8 bases; nucleotides not matched to a gene: 10. CDR3 nucleotide sequence: TGTGCCAGCAGTGACCCCAGGGCTAGCGGGAGCCATGAGCAGTTCTTC. It yields the protein CASSDPRASGSHEQFF.

The chain carries TRBV27 and TRBJ2-2; possibly TRBD1 for D (6 bases). The CDR3 has 14 amino acids. In germline, CDR1 is MNHEY, CDR2 SMNVEV (reference sequence). V was pared by 5 bases and J by 4 bases, with 11 bases between. For the CDR3, the DNA is TGTGCCAGCAGTCTCCTGGACAGCACCGGGGAGCTGTTTTTT. Encoded protein: CASSLLDSTGELFF.

This chain's CDR3 is CASSDEYNRGTYEQYF. The CDR3, as DNA: TGTGCCAGCAGTGACGAATACAATCGTGGGACCTACGAGCAGTACTTC. This chain links TRBV6-1 with TRBJ2-7; unclear D gene. The V and J ends lost 3 bases and 2 bases respectively, with 17 bases between them. The germline V gene has CDR1 MNHNS and CDR2 SASEGT. The CDR3 is 16 residues long.

V gene TRBV7-2 combines with J gene TRBJ2-7, with D perhaps given as TRBD1 or TRBD2 (5 bases each). The ends were cut back, 3 bases at V and 3 bases at J, with 12 bases in the middle. The CDR3 length is 14 residues. The germline V gene encodes CDR1 SGHTA and CDR2 FQGNSA. The CDR3 DNA is TGTGCCAGCAGCTTTGGGGGAGAGCTCTACGAGCAGTACTTC. This sequence encodes CASSFGGELYEQYF.

The rearrangement links TRBV7-3 to TRBJ2-5; TRBD2 is a possible D gene (5 bases). Germline loops: CDR1 SGHTA, CDR2 FQGTGA. Between the trimmed V and J ends, which lost 5 bases and 2 bases, there was a span of 12 bases. The CDR3 sequence is 14 residues long. Written as DNA, the CDR3 is TGTGCCAGCAGCCTCATCGGAGGACAAGAGACCCAGTACTTC. It encodes CASSLIGGQETQYF.

The genes are TRBV4-3 and TRBJ2-3, with D unresolved. Deletions cut 3 bases from V and 0 bases from J, with 13 bases between. The CDR3 is 16 amino acids. CDR1 and CDR2 (germline): LGHNA, YSLEER. CDR3 residues: CASSHRSSTSTDTQYF. The CDR3 DNA is TGCGCCAGCAGCCATCGCTCTTCGACTAGCACAGATACGCAGTATTTT.

The chain couples TRBV5-6 to TRBJ1-3; D not resolved. This CDR3 is built from 13 residues. Germline lookup yields CDR1 SGHDT and CDR2 YYEEEE. The ends were cut back, 4 bases at V and 4 bases at J, with 9 bases in the middle. The CDR3 DNA reads TGTGCCAGCAGCCTTGGGCTGGGAAACACCATATATTTT. Its translation is CASSLGLGNTIYF.